The 21 T cell receptor beta chains below come from one sample, sequenced in a study of blood T cell repertoires in COVID-19 (dated by TCRdb to 2018 to 2021). Library preparation employed the immunoSEQ multiplex PCR assay. The immuneACCESS repertoire file appears here via TCRdb, limited to in-frame rearrangements. These files lack a portion of the clones; in checked studies, under half of the deficit traces to unresolved V genes, and the cause of the others is not known. This sample holds about 76,000 clones; about four fifths were observed only once. Of the sample, 18% is held by the ten largest clones. The specimen was peripheral blood. The receptors were gathered from a woman aged 60-70 years with acute or convalescent COVID-19.

The rearrangement links TRBV11-2 to TRBJ1-3, with D possibly TRBD1 on 5 matching bases. Between the trimmed V and J ends, which lost 3 bases and 0 bases, there was a span of 9 bases. The CDR3 has 15 residues. CDR1 is SGHAT and CDR2 is FQNNGV in the germline V gene. CDR3 DNA sequence: TGTGCCAGCAGCTTGGGGCCTAACTCTGGAAACACCATATATTTT. Encoded protein: CASSLGPNSGNTIYF.

J is TRBJ2-2 and V is TRBV29-1, with a tentative D call TRBD1 (6 bases). Trimming took off 0 bases at V and 5 bases at J, with 10 bases between the two ends. Germline lookup yields CDR1 SQVTM and CDR2 ANQGSEA. The CDR3 is 14 amino acids. CDR3: CSVEEGARTGELFF. DNA of the CDR3: TGCAGCGTTGAAGAGGGGGCGAGGACCGGGGAGCTGTTTTTT.

This sequence joins TRBV5-1 and TRBJ1-1, with D uncertain. With 0 bases removed from V and 3 bases from J, the gap between germline ends came to 12 bases. This CDR3 comprises 15 residues. Per the germline V gene, CDR1 is SGHRS and CDR2 is YFSETQ. This chain's CDR3 is CASSLAMAEDTEAFF. DNA for the CDR3: TGCGCCAGCAGCTTGGCCATGGCAGAGGACACTGAAGCTTTCTTT. The whole variable domain, remainder taken from reference TRBV5-1 and TRBJ1-1, is KAGVTQTPRYLIKTRGQQVTLSCSPISGHRSVSWYQQTPGQGLQFLFEYFSETQRNKGNFPGRFSGRQFSNSRSEMNVSTLELGDSALYLCASSLAMAEDTEAFFGQGTRLTVV.

V is TRBV2 and J is TRBJ1-6; TRBD1 agrees at 10 bases. Looked up from germline, CDR1 is SNHLY and CDR2 is FYNNEI. The V and J ends lost 5 bases and 10 bases, in that order; junction bases with no gene match: 8. There are 15 residues in the CDR3. In DNA form, the CDR3 reads TGTGCCAGCAGTTCCCGGGACAGGGGCTCATCACCCCTCCACTTT. Residues: CASSSRDRGSSPLHF. The whole variable domain, remainder taken from reference TRBV2 and TRBJ1-6, is EPEVTQTPSHQVTQMGQEVILRCVPISNHLYFYWYRQILGQKVEFLVSFYNNEISEKSEIFDDQFSVERPDGSNFTLKIRSTKLEDSAMYFCASSSRDRGSSPLHFGNGTRLTVT.

The chain combines TRBV7-3 with TRBJ1-1, with 8 bases aligning to TRBD1. Germline V lookup: CDR1 SGHTA, CDR2 FQGTGA. V shed 1 base and J 4 bases; nucleotides not matched to a gene: 2. The CDR3 totals 14 residues. Written as DNA, the CDR3 is TGTGCCAGCAGCTTAAATACAGGGGGCACTGAAGCTTTCTTT. Translation: CASSLNTGGTEAFF.

The chain joins TRBV11-3 to TRBJ2-3, with TRBD2 matching over 8 bases. Germline assignment: CDR1 SGHNT and CDR2 YENEEA. The trim removed 5 bases at V and 3 bases at J, leaving 7 bases unmatched. The CDR3 is 15 amino acids. The CDR3 bases are TGTGCCAGCAGCAGAACCGGGACTAGGACAGATACGCAGTATTTT. Its protein product is CASSRTGTRTDTQYF.

This rearrangement joins TRBV7-2 to TRBJ2-7, with 9 positions matching TRBD1. This CDR3 has 14 amino acids. CDR1 is SGHTA, CDR2 FQGNSA, per germline. V was clipped by 5 bases and J by 4 bases; unmatched bases: 6. This CDR3 reads CASSPGQGWYEQYF. CDR3 bases: TGTGCCAGCAGCCCCGGACAGGGGTGGTACGAGCAGTACTTC. The whole variable domain, filled in from reference TRBV7-2 and TRBJ2-7, reads GAGVSQSPSNKVTEKGKDVELRCDPISGHTALYWYRQSLGQGLEFLIYFQGNSAPDKSGLPSDRFSAERTGGSVSTLTIQRTQQEDSAVYLCASSPGQGWYEQYFGPGTRLTVT.

The count of this clone is one. The chain joins TRBV7-9 to TRBJ1-1, with D unclear. The CDR3 has 12 residues. CDR1 and CDR2 (germline): SEHNR, FQNEAQ (reference sequence). V shed 4 bases and J shed 1 base, with 4 bases lying between them. Here the CDR3 reads CASSWANTEAFF. In DNA, the CDR3 is TGTGCCAGCAGCTGGGCGAACACTGAAGCTTTCTTT.

The rearrangement joins TRBV24-1 to TRBJ2-5, with TRBD1 identical over 11 bases. Germline values: CDR1 KGHDR, CDR2 SFDVKD. Trimming took 3 bases from V and 5 from J; bases not matched to a gene: 7. CDR3 length: 16 amino acids. The chain's CDR3 is CATSDAGQGVWETQYF. The CDR3, as DNA: TGTGCCACCAGTGATGCGGGACAGGGGGTGTGGGAGACCCAGTACTTC.

The V call is TRBV6-5, the J call TRBJ1-1; D might be TRBD1 (6 bases). Per germline, CDR1 MNHEY and CDR2 SVGAGI. The CDR3 is made up of 15 amino acids. Trimming removed 5 bases at V and 2 bases at J, with 15 bases between. The CDR3 reads CASSPAGTTNTEAFF. The DNA for the CDR3 is TGTGCCAGCAGTCCAGCCGGGACAACAAACACTGAAGCTTTCTTT.

V gene TRBV27 combines with J gene TRBJ1-5, with 7 bases lining up with TRBD1. The ends lost 6 bases at V and 3 bases at J; junction bases unmatched: 8. CDR1 is MNHEY, CDR2 SMNVEV, per germline (reference sequence). The length of the CDR3 is 15 residues. The CDR3 region is CASSSLQGPNQPQHF. CDR3 coding DNA: TGTGCCAGCAGCTCTCTACAGGGGCCCAATCAGCCCCAGCATTTT.

J is TRBJ1-1 and V is TRBV28, with a weak D call TRBD1 (5 bases). CDR3 length equals 15 residues. The V gene lost 5 bases and the J gene lost 4 bases, with 17 bases spanning the gap. Looked up from germline, CDR1 is MDHEN and CDR2 is SYDVKM. CDR3 nucleotides: TGTGCCAGCAGTGCCAACAGGATCCTCACCACTGAAGCTTTCTTT. Protein: CASSANRILTTEAFF.

In this sample, this clone turned up once. This rearrangement joins TRBV7-9 to TRBJ1-1; TRBD1 is a possible D gene (6 bases). V was clipped by 5 bases and J by 6 bases, with 22 bases between them. The CDR3 covers 16 residues. Germline lookup yields CDR1 SEHNR and CDR2 FQNEAQ (reference sequence). In DNA, the CDR3 is TGTGCCAGCAGCGACGACCGAATCAGGGGAATACCTGAAGCTTTCTTT. Translated, it gives CASSDDRIRGIPEAFF. Using reference TRBV7-9 and TRBJ1-1 for the parts outside the CDR3, the full variable domain is DTGVSQNPRHKITKRGQNVTFRCDPISEHNRLYWYRQTLGQGPEFLTYFQNEAQLEKSRLLSDRFSAERPKGSFSTLEIQRTEQGDSAMYLCASSDDRIRGIPEAFFGQGTRLTVV.

The V and J genes are TRBV5-8 and TRBJ1-1; possible D gene TRBD1, 5 bases. The CDR3 sequence is 14 residues long. Germline V gene lookup returns CDR1 SGHTS and CDR2 YDEGEE. Trimming left V 2 bases short and J 4 bases short, with 12 bases between. CDR3 sequence (DNA): TGTGCCAGCAGCTTTCGGGGGGAGGGCACTGAAGCTTTCTTT. Translated, it gives CASSFRGEGTEAFF.

The rearrangement links TRBV9 to TRBJ1-2, with 7 bases fitting TRBD1. The CDR3 is 18 residues long. J was trimmed by 8 bases and V by 0 bases; bases with no gene match: 19. In germline, CDR1 is SGDLS, CDR2 YYNGEE. CDR3 nucleotides: TGTGCCAGCAGCGTAGACGTGGTTCCAGGCAGGGGGGCGGGAGGCTACACCTTC. Its translation is CASSVDVVPGRGAGGYTF. Full variable domain (rest looked up from reference TRBV9 and TRBJ1-2): DSGVTQTPKHLITATGQRVTLRCSPRSGDLSVYWYQQSLDQGLQFLIQYYNGEERAKGNILERFSAQQFPDLHSELNLSSLELGDSALYFCASSVDVVPGRGAGGYTFGSGTRLTVV.

The genes are TRBV4-1 and TRBJ1-1, with D perhaps matching TRBD1 (6 bases). CDR3 length: 14 amino acids. The germline CDR1 and CDR2 sequences are MGHRA and YSYEKL. The germline V and J ends were trimmed by 0 bases and 6 bases, with 11 bases remaining between them. This CDR3 reads CASSQEAGDAEAFF. CDR3 nucleotides: TGCGCCAGCAGCCAAGAGGCAGGGGACGCTGAAGCTTTCTTT.

The chain combines TRBV24-1 with TRBJ1-5; maybe TRBD1 (6 bases). This CDR3 has 16 amino acids. From germline, CDR1 is KGHDR and CDR2 SFDVKD. Trimming pared 2 bases from V and 0 bases from J, leaving 10 bases between. The CDR3 DNA sequence: TGTGCCACCAGTGATTCGTACAGGGATAGCAATCAGCCCCAGCATTTT. Translated, it gives CATSDSYRDSNQPQHF.

In its sample, this clone was seen once. This chain connects TRBV20-1 to TRBJ1-5, with D unresolved. V lost 3 bases and J 2 bases, leaving 17 bases between the germline ends. The CDR3 contains 16 residues. Germline values: CDR1 DFQATT, CDR2 SNEGSKA (reference sequence). The CDR3 DNA reads TGCAGTGCTAGTAGGCAGCCTAGATCCCGCAATCAGCCCCAGCATTTT. Amino acid sequence: CSASRQPRSRNQPQHF.

The genes are TRBV28 and TRBJ2-3, with a weak D call TRBD1 (6 bases). This CDR3 spans 15 amino acids. CDR1 MDHEN and CDR2 SYDVKM come from the germline V gene. Trimming removed 6 bases at V and 3 bases at J, with 16 bases between. The CDR3 DNA reads TGTGCCAGCAGCTCAAACAGGGAAGGGACAGATACGCAGTATTTT. As protein: CASSSNREGTDTQYF.

The genes are TRBV2 and TRBJ1-2, with D perhaps TRBD1 (6 bases). Between the trimmed V and J ends, which lost 6 bases and 2 bases, there was a span of 10 bases. Looked up from germline, CDR1 is SNHLY and CDR2 is FYNNEI. The CDR3 loop spans 13 amino acids. The CDR3 reads CASSRDINYGYTF. The CDR3 DNA is TGTGCCAGCAGCAGGGACATCAACTATGGCTACACCTTC.

V is TRBV6-5 and J is TRBJ1-1, with D unclear. This CDR3 is built from 16 residues. Trimming stripped 0 bases from V and 2 bases from J, with 13 bases between. Per germline, CDR1 MNHEY and CDR2 SVGAGI. CDR3 sequence (DNA): TGTGCCAGCAGTTACTCCTTGAGGGCGGTTAACACTGAAGCTTTCTTT. Its translation is CASSYSLRAVNTEAFF.